The entry below gives a single T cell receptor beta chain sequence along with its context. This entry belongs to a study of blood T cell repertoires in COVID-19. Study context: The United States, Italy and Spain supplied acute and convalescent COVID-19 samples. T cells, B-cell-depleted T cells, or PBMCs provided the cDNA or gDNA that served as material.

Residents of 24 US areas, aged about 18 to 95 years, made up the participants. Participants were placed into cohorts based on the clinical history they reported. Germline CDR1 is ENHRY and CDR2 is SYGVKD. There are 14 residues in the CDR3. Germline trimming cut 10 bases from V and 5 bases from J; bases unmatched to any gene: 12. TCRdb's table, derived via immunoSEQ multiplex PCR, lists solely in-frame clones and lacks some. This table holds a few hundred thousand clones, about 87% found once. The clonotype originates from a man in his thirties or forties who had recovered from COVID-19. V is TRBV10-3 and J is TRBJ2-7, with 9 bases fitting TRBD1. Sequenced sample: PBMCs or T cells enriched from blood (not recorded which). CDR3 sequence: CATSPGTGNDEQYF. The CDR3 nucleotides read TGTGCCACTAGTCCCGGGACAGGGAATGACGAGCAGTACTTC.